Below, 30 T cell receptor beta chains from the same sample are listed, as sequenced in a study of CD8 T cells in Susac syndrome. Random hexamers were used to reverse transcribe an amount of roughly 0.5 to 1 ug RNA. A single record per CDR3 protein comes from TCRdb applying MiXCR to the immunoSEQ multiplex PCR reads. The sample holds some 200,000 distinct CDR3 sequences, about 95% seen once. The specimen was CD4+ T cells from PBMCs. The receptors were gathered from a human donor in good health.

The V gene is TRBV6-6, the J gene TRBJ2-1, with 8 bases fitting TRBD2. Germline V gene sequence: CDR1 MNHNY, CDR2 SVGAGI (reference sequence). The CDR3 runs to 15 residues. J was trimmed by 4 bases and V by 7 bases; bases with no gene match: 9. CDR3 protein: CASKRSGSSYNEQFF. The CDR3 DNA reads as TGTGCCAGCAAGAGGAGCGGGAGTAGTTACAATGAGCAGTTCTTC.

This chain uses TRBV7-9 with TRBJ2-6; 10 bases agree with TRBD1. V dropped 7 bases and J dropped 0; count of bases not matched to a gene: 9. The CDR3 extends over 18 amino acids. Germline V gene lookup returns CDR1 SEHNR and CDR2 FQNEAQ (reference sequence). This CDR3 is CASTDRGRGTSGANVLTF. Here the CDR3 DNA reads TGTGCCAGCACCGACAGGGGGCGAGGGACCTCTGGGGCCAACGTCCTGACTTTC.

The rearrangement links TRBV27 to TRBJ1-2; TRBD1 matches at 7 bases. CDR3 length equals 14 residues. V shed 4 bases, J shed 11 bases, and the junction held 13 bases outside the gene matches. The germline gives CDR1 MNHEY, CDR2 SMNVEV (reference sequence). CDR3 loop: CASSSTDRRGLYTF. The CDR3 nucleotides are TGTGCCAGCAGTTCTACGGACAGGCGGGGCCTTTACACCTTC.

This clonotype was recorded once. The chain uses TRBV4-2 and TRBJ2-3, with TRBD2 as a possible D gene (5 bases). With 1 base removed from V and 2 bases from J, the gap between germline ends came to 10 bases. CDR1 is LGHNA, CDR2 YNFKEQ, per germline. The length of the CDR3 is 15 residues. The CDR3 loop reads CASSQASRDTDTQYF. DNA for the CDR3: TGTGCCAGCAGCCAAGCTTCACGGGACACAGATACGCAGTATTTT.

The chain links TRBV20-1 to TRBJ1-1; 7 bases match TRBD1. CDR1 and CDR2 (germline): DFQATT, SNEGSKA (reference sequence). The V gene end was trimmed by 7 bases and the J gene end by 0 bases; junction bases not matched to a gene: 5. The CDR3 loop spans 13 amino acids. Written as DNA, the CDR3 is TGCAGTGGGCTGGGACAGATGAACACTGAAGCTTTCTTT. It yields the protein CSGLGQMNTEAFF.

This clonotype was seen just once. This rearrangement joins TRBV2 to TRBJ2-1, with 13 bases matching TRBD2. The CDR3 is 15 amino acids. The ends lost 7 bases at V and 9 bases at J; junction bases unmatched: 9. Germline CDR1 SNHLY, CDR2 FYNNEI. DNA of the CDR3: TGTGCCAGCACCTCGGAAACTAGCGGGAGGGGTGAGCAGTTCTTC. This gives the protein CASTSETSGRGEQFF.

This clonotype was seen a handful of times. The chain carries TRBV7-9 and TRBJ2-7; D call uncertain. Germline loops: CDR1 SEHNR, CDR2 FQNEAQ (reference sequence). CDR3 length: 12 amino acids. V dropped 5 bases and J dropped 4 bases, with 9 bases sitting between them. The DNA for the CDR3 is TGTGCCAGCAGCCTGGCCGTGTACGAGCAGTACTTC. This encodes CASSLAVYEQYF.

J is TRBJ2-1 and V is TRBV29-1; D call uncertain. Germline-derived CDR1 and CDR2 are SQVTM and ANQGSEA. The V gene lost 3 bases and the J gene lost 3 bases, with 6 bases spanning the gap. The CDR3 has 12 amino acids. The CDR3, as DNA: TGCAGCGTTGACAGTAACTACAATGAGCAGTTCTTC. Protein sequence: CSVDSNYNEQFF.

The rearrangement uses TRBV29-1 and TRBJ2-3, with 9 bases fitting TRBD2. CDR1 and CDR2 from the germline V gene are SQVTM and ANQGSEA. Unmatched junction bases numbered 5, after V lost 5 bases and J lost 5 bases. This CDR3 has 13 amino acids. For the CDR3, the DNA is TGCAGCGTTTCTGTAGCGGGAGAAGATACGCAGTATTTT. This gives the protein CSVSVAGEDTQYF.

The rearrangement uses TRBV13 and TRBJ2-7; unclear D gene. Germline V gene lookup returns CDR1 PRHDT and CDR2 FYEKMQ (reference sequence). This CDR3 contains 13 residues. V lost 5 bases and J lost 7, with 15 bases in between. In nucleotides, the CDR3 is TGTGCCAGCAGCGGCCGGGCCCTTCGGGAGCAGTACTTC. The encoded protein is CASSGRALREQYF.

This clonotype was found a few times. The V gene is TRBV7-2, the J gene TRBJ1-5, with 8 bases identical to TRBD1. The V gene end was trimmed by 5 bases and the J gene end by 1 base; junction bases not matched to a gene: 4. The CDR3 loop spans 15 amino acids. The germline gives CDR1 SGHTA, CDR2 FQGNSA. The CDR3 sequence: CASSPRTGSNQPQHF. The CDR3, as DNA: TGTGCCAGCAGCCCCCGGACAGGGAGCAATCAGCCCCAGCATTTT.

The chain joins TRBV7-9 to TRBJ2-1; the D gene is possibly TRBD2 (5 bases). There are 15 residues in the CDR3. Germline V lookup: CDR1 SEHNR, CDR2 FQNEAQ (reference sequence). Deletions cut 5 bases from V and 3 bases from J, with 14 bases between. The CDR3 is CASSEGGSYYNEQFF. The DNA of the CDR3 is TGTGCCAGCAGCGAGGGCGGGTCTTACTACAATGAGCAGTTCTTC.

This clonotype was recorded once. V gene TRBV7-6 combines with J gene TRBJ2-3; D unresolved. The length of the CDR3 is 19 residues. V lost 4 bases to trimming and J lost 2 bases, with 25 bases between them. CDR1 and CDR2 from the germline V gene are SGHVS and FNYEAQ. CDR3 nucleotide sequence: TGTGCCAGCAGCTCAAGCGTACTAACAGCCTCTCCCTCCACAGATACGCAGTATTTT. Amino acids: CASSSSVLTASPSTDTQYF.

The rearrangement uses TRBV9 and TRBJ2-7, with 7 bases matching TRBD2. With 3 bases clipped from V and 4 bases from J, the junction kept 10 bases outside the gene matches. This CDR3 has 15 amino acids. Germline CDR1 SGDLS, CDR2 YYNGEE. CDR3 in amino acids: CASSAYGGSIYEQYF. CDR3 nucleotides: TGTGCCAGCAGCGCTTATGGCGGGAGTATATACGAGCAGTACTTC.

The V call is TRBV4-2, the J call TRBJ2-1, with TRBD2 matching 8 bases. The CDR3 covers 17 residues. V lost 4 bases and J lost 9; bases outside the gene matches: 17. Germline assignment: CDR1 LGHNA and CDR2 YNFKEQ. The CDR3 nucleotides read TGTGCCAGCAGCCCTAATCCCGGGACTAGTGAATTAGGTGAGCAGTTCTTC. This translates into CASSPNPGTSELGEQFF.

The chain has TRBV29-1 and TRBJ2-7; TRBD1 might be the D (5 bases). The CDR3 length is 12 residues. Germline-derived CDR1 and CDR2 are SQVTM and ANQGSEA. With 6 bases removed from V and 2 bases from J, the gap between germline ends came to 11 bases. This chain's CDR3 is CSVKQGTYEQYF. The CDR3, as DNA: TGCAGCGTGAAGCAGGGTACCTACGAGCAGTACTTC.

V gene TRBV29-1 combines with J gene TRBJ1-2; 7 bases are shared with TRBD1. Germline-derived CDR1 and CDR2 are SQVTM and ANQGSEA. CDR3 size: 12 residues. V gave up 2 bases and J gave up 6 bases; unmatched junction bases: 3. This chain's CDR3 is CSVEQQGHGYTF. The CDR3 DNA is TGCAGCGTTGAACAACAGGGGCATGGCTACACCTTC.

The chain is built from TRBV6-4 and TRBJ2-1; D not resolved. This CDR3 region has 14 residues. Germline V gene data show CDR1 as MRHNA and CDR2 as SNTAGT. V dropped 3 bases and J dropped 7 bases, with 13 bases sitting between them. CDR3 protein: CASSEHQRGNEQFF. The CDR3 bases are TGTGCCAGCAGTGAACACCAGCGCGGAAATGAGCAGTTCTTC.

The chain combines TRBV7-9 with TRBJ1-1; no clear D gene. The CDR3 runs to 13 residues. The germline V gene encodes CDR1 SEHNR and CDR2 FQNEAQ (reference sequence). Trimming removed 1 base from V and 9 bases from J, with 12 bases in between. The CDR3: CASSLVSTDQAFF. Written as DNA, the CDR3 is TGTGCCAGCAGCTTAGTTAGCACAGACCAAGCTTTCTTT.

The rearrangement uses TRBV28 and TRBJ2-5; no reliable D call. Trimming removed 8 bases from V and 4 bases from J, with 8 bases in between. This CDR3 has 11 amino acids. Germline CDR1 is MDHEN and CDR2 is SYDVKM. CDR3 DNA: TGTGCCAGCCGGAAGGGAGAGACCCAGTACTTC. It specifies CASRKGETQYF.

V and J are TRBV2 and TRBJ1-1; D unresolved. CDR1 and CDR2 (germline): SNHLY, FYNNEI. CDR3 length: 15 amino acids. The ends were cut back, 7 bases at V and 0 bases at J, with 15 bases in the middle. CDR3 bases: TGTGCCAGCAAGGGTAGGAGCGGCGTGAACACTGAAGCTTTCTTT. Protein sequence: CASKGRSGVNTEAFF.

The rearrangement joins TRBV3-1 to TRBJ1-2; 7 bases map to TRBD1. The junction had 4 bases not matched to a gene; V was cut back by 1 base and J by 5 bases. The germline CDR1 and CDR2 sequences are LGHDT and YNNKEL (reference sequence). This CDR3 has 14 residues. The DNA of the CDR3 is TGTGCCAGCAGCCAAGGTCGGACAGGTTATGGCTACACCTTC. This sequence encodes CASSQGRTGYGYTF.

This chain joins TRBV20-1 and TRBJ2-2; D gene ambiguous. CDR3 length: 14 residues. The germline CDR1 and CDR2 sequences are DFQATT and SNEGSKA (reference sequence). With 3 bases removed from V and 1 base from J, the gap between germline ends came to 9 bases. The CDR3 reads CSASGVGNTGELFF. For the CDR3, the DNA is TGCAGTGCTAGTGGGGTAGGGAACACCGGGGAGCTGTTTTTT.

The V gene is TRBV4-1, the J gene TRBJ2-1; D might be TRBD1 (6 bases). The CDR3 runs 14 residues. Trimming removed 6 bases at V and 3 bases at J, with 12 bases between. Germline V CDR1 and CDR2: MGHRA, YSYEKL. The CDR3 DNA reads TGCGCCAGCAGAGACGGGACACGCTACAATGAGCAGTTCTTC. Translating gives CASRDGTRYNEQFF.

This sequence joins TRBV20-1 and TRBJ2-7; 8 bases line up with TRBD1. Germline V gene data show CDR1 as DFQATT and CDR2 as SNEGSKA (reference sequence). The CDR3 covers 13 residues. V trimming: 6 bases; J trimming: 5 bases; junction bases outside the gene matches: 9. The CDR3 nucleotides are TGCAGTGCCAAATTACGACAGGGGCACGAGCAGTACTTC. Its translation is CSAKLRQGHEQYF.

The gene calls are TRBV25-1 and TRBJ2-5; 10 bases match TRBD1. V was clipped by 10 bases and J by 5 bases; unmatched bases: 16. This CDR3 spans 16 amino acids. The germline gives CDR1 MGHDK, CDR2 SYGVNS. CDR3 DNA: TGTGCCACTCGACCCTCCCGACAGGGGGCGCGGGAGACCCAGTACTTC. Encoded protein: CATRPSRQGARETQYF.

This clonotype was recorded only once. The chain is built from TRBV15 and TRBJ2-7, with a weak D call TRBD1 (6 bases). From germline, CDR1 is LNHNV and CDR2 YYDKDF (reference sequence). This CDR3 comprises 13 residues. Trimming removed 0 bases from V and 7 bases from J, with 10 bases in between. This chain's CDR3 is CATSRDYGTEQYF. DNA of the CDR3: TGTGCCACCAGCAGAGATTACGGGACAGAGCAGTACTTC.

This clonotype was counted between two and nine times. The chain uses TRBV9 and TRBJ1-4, with TRBD1 matching 7 bases. The germline CDR1 and CDR2 sequences are SGDLS and YYNGEE. CDR3 size: 14 residues. Trimming removed 3 bases from V and 4 bases from J; junction bases left unmatched: 3. CDR3 sequence (DNA): TGTGCCAGCAGCGAGGGACAGATTAATGAAAAACTGTTTTTT. Translation gives CASSEGQINEKLFF.

This chain connects TRBV7-7 to TRBJ2-7; the D is unclear. There are 9 residues in the CDR3. The germline V gene has CDR1 SSHAT and CDR2 FNYEAQ (reference sequence). The CDR3: CGGPSEQYF. The CDR3 DNA sequence: TGTGGTGGGCCTTCTGAGCAGTACTTC.

The gene calls are TRBV20-1 and TRBJ2-3; 8 bases fit TRBD2. There are 12 residues in the CDR3. Germline CDR1 reads DFQATT; CDR2 reads SNEGSKA (reference sequence). CDR3 nucleotide sequence: TGCAGCACGGGAGGGCTCTCAGATACGCAGTATTTT. This translates into CSTGGLSDTQYF.